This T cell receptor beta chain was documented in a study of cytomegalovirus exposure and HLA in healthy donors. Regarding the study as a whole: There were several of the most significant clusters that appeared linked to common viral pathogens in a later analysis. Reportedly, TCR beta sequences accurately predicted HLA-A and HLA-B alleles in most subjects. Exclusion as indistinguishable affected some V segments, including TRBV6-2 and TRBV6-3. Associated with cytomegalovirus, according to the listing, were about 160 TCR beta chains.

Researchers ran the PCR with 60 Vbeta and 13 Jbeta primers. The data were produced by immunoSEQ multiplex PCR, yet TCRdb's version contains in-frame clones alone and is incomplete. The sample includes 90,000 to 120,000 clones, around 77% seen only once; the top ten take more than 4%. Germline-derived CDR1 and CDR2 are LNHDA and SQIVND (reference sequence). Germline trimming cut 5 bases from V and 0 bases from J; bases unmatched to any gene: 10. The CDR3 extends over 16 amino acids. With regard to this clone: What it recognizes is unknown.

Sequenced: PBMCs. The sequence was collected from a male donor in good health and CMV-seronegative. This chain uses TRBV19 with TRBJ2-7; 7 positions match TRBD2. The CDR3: CASSSPGGRSSYEQYF. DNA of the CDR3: TGTGCCAGTAGTTCCCCGGGAGGACGAAGCTCCTACGAGCAGTACTTC.